A selection of T cell receptor beta chains follows, all from one sample in a study of OX40 agonist ivuxolimab in advanced cancers. Here immunoSEQ multiplex PCR was the method, and the copy in TCRdb shows in-frame clones only, minus some. This sample yields some 97,000 clones, of which approximately 89% are seen a single time; about 0.15% belongs to the top ten. The source material was CD4+ or CD8+ T cells sorted from blood, sampled in a trial of the OX40 agonist ivuxolimab. The receptors come from an adult with an advanced solid tumor such as melanoma, head and neck, liver or kidney cancer. Both conserved end residues are part of each CDR3. D genes are given only for firm matches. Part of the rows lack a size; the others show once, few, many or a class for expanded clones.

j_gene	d_gene	len	abundance	v_gene	CDR3nt	CDR3aa
TRBJ2-7	-	15	-	TRBV5-6	TGTGCCAGCAGCTTGGTGTTGGGGATGGGCTACGAGCAGTACTTC	CASSLVLGMGYEQYF
TRBJ2-2	-	12	once	TRBV6-5	TGTGCCAGCAGTAACATAGACGGGGAGCTGTTTTTT	CASSNIDGELFF
TRBJ2-3	-	14	-	TRBV19	TGTGCCAGTAGTCGGGACGCTAACACAGATACGCAGTATTTT	CASSRDANTDTQYF
TRBJ2-7	TRBD2	15	-	TRBV5-1	TGCGCCAGCAGCTCGGGAGGGGGGACTATCCACGAGCAGTACTTC	CASSSGGGTIHEQYF
TRBJ2-1	-	17	-	TRBV7-6	TGTGCCAGCAGCCCAAGAGCTGGCGGCCGCCCTGGCAATGAGCAGTTCTTC	CASSPRAGGRPGNEQFF
TRBJ2-2	TRBD2	14	-	TRBV10-3	TGTGCCGCGGGGGGACTAGATAACACCGGGGAGCTGTTTTTT	CAAGGLDNTGELFF
TRBJ1-1	-	11	-	TRBV13	TGTGCCAGCAGCACCCGACAGCAAGCTTTCTTT	CASSTRQQAFF
TRBJ2-6	-	17	-	TRBV21-1	TGTGCCAGCAGCAAAGCGCTGTGGCCCTTTGGGGCCAACGTCCTGACTTTC	CASSKALWPFGANVLTF
TRBJ1-5	-	13	-	TRBV7-2	TGTGCCAGCAGCCCACGTGGAAATCAGCCCCAGCATTTT	CASSPRGNQPQHF
TRBJ2-7	-	13	-	TRBV11-3	TGTGCCAGCAGCTTGGGTCCAAACTACGAGCAGTACTTC	CASSLGPNYEQYF
TRBJ2-7	-	14	-	TRBV11-2	TGTGCCAGCAGCTTAGGGGCTAGTATCTACGAGCAGTACTTC	CASSLGASIYEQYF
TRBJ2-7	TRBD2	15	-	TRBV28	TGTGCCAGCAGTTGGGGGGGACTAGCGGGCTACGAGCAGTACTTC	CASSWGGLAGYEQYF
TRBJ2-1	-	16	-	TRBV5-1	TGCGCCAGCTCCAGCAGAGGAACTATCGGCTACAATGAGCAGTTCTTC	CASSSRGTIGYNEQFF
TRBJ2-1	TRBD2	15	-	TRBV7-9	TGTGCCAGCAGCTTAGTAGGGACTAGCCTCAATGAGCAGTTCTTC	CASSLVGTSLNEQFF
TRBJ2-1	-	13	-	TRBV5-1	TGCGCCAGCAGACTGGGACTTGTCGATGAGCAGTTCTTC	CASRLGLVDEQFF
TRBJ2-1	-	14	-	TRBV5-1	TGCGCCAGCAGCTTGACGGTCTCCTACAATGAGCAGTTCTTC	CASSLTVSYNEQFF
TRBJ2-7	-	15	-	TRBV10-1	TGCGCCAGCAGTGAGTCGATCGGGGGCAGGTACGAGCAGTACTTC	CASSESIGGRYEQYF
TRBJ1-6	-	15	-	TRBV4-2	TGTGCCAGCAGCCAAGAGGGGGCGTATAATTCACCCCTCCACTTT	CASSQEGAYNSPLHF
TRBJ2-5	TRBD2	14	-	TRBV18	TGTGCCAGCTCTCCAACTAGCGGCCAAGAGACCCAGTACTTC	CASSPTSGQETQYF
TRBJ2-3	-	16	-	TRBV7-9	TGTGCCAGCAGCTTAGGACCCCGGGGGAAGCAAGATACGCAGTATTTT	CASSLGPRGKQDTQYF
TRBJ2-7	TRBD1	15	-	TRBV5-8	TGTGCCAGCAGCTTGGGACAGGGTGGTATATACGAGCAGTACTTC	CASSLGQGGIYEQYF
TRBJ2-3	TRBD2	16	-	TRBV15	TGTGCCACCAGCTCTCCACTAGCGGGGTCGTCAGATACGCAGTATTTT	CATSSPLAGSSDTQYF
TRBJ2-3	-	14	-	TRBV27	TGTGCCAGCAAAGTTAGTCTTTGGGGAGATACGCAGTATTTT	CASKVSLWGDTQYF
TRBJ2-1	-	14	few	TRBV11-3	TGTGCCAGCAGCTTCGGGTTGAGGTCGAATGAGCAGTTCTTC	CASSFGLRSNEQFF
TRBJ1-5	TRBD1	10	few	TRBV20-1	TGCAGTGCCCAACAGGGGGCCCAGCATTTT	CSAQQGAQHF
TRBJ2-7	TRBD2	17	-	TRBV11-2	TGTGCCAGCAGCTTAGCCCTTAAGACTAGCGGGGCTTACGAGCAGTACTTC	CASSLALKTSGAYEQYF
TRBJ1-1	-	14	-	TRBV5-1	TGCGCCAGCAGCTGGAAGGACGGAGGCACTGAAGCTTTCTTT	CASSWKDGGTEAFF
TRBJ2-7	-	16	-	TRBV7-2	TGTGCCAGCAGCTTAGTCCAGGCGGCGGCCTCCTACGAGCAGTACTTC	CASSLVQAAASYEQYF
TRBJ2-7	-	15	-	TRBV7-8	TGTGCCAGCAACATGTTGCAGGGAAACCTCCGGGAGCAGTACTTC	CASNMLQGNLREQYF
TRBJ2-2	TRBD2	16	-	TRBV9	TGTGCCAGCAGCTCCCGTCTTGAGCGGGGGTTCGGGGAGCTGTTTTTT	CASSSRLERGFGELFF
TRBJ1-1	TRBD1	13	-	TRBV6-6	TGTGCCAGCATCGGGACAGAGAACACTGAAGCTTTCTTT	CASIGTENTEAFF
TRBJ2-1	-	15	-	TRBV7-9	TGTGCCAGCAGCCGAGGGGGGGCCGGTAGGAATGAGCAGTTCTTC	CASSRGGAGRNEQFF
TRBJ2-3	-	16	-	TRBV19	TGTGCCAGTAGGCCGACCGGACAACATAAAACAGATACGCAGTATTTT	CASRPTGQHKTDTQYF
TRBJ1-5	-	14	-	TRBV6-1	TGTGCCAGCAGTGAACGGCGGGGGCATCAGCCCCAGCATTTT	CASSERRGHQPQHF
TRBJ2-1	TRBD2	14	once	TRBV11-3	TGTGCCAGCAGTACAGGGACTAGCTCCAATGAGCAGTTCTTC	CASSTGTSSNEQFF
TRBJ2-5	-	14	-	TRBV25-1	TGTGCCAGCAGTGGGGGGGGCCAGCAAGAGACCCAGTACTTC	CASSGGGQQETQYF
TRBJ1-3	TRBD1	16	-	TRBV2	TGTGCCAGCAGTCCAACAGGGGGCGCGGGTCGAAACACCATATATTTT	CASSPTGGAGRNTIYF
TRBJ2-1	TRBD1	15	-	TRBV7-9	TGTGCCAGCAGCCCCGACAGGGGGCGCGGAAATGAGCAGTTCTTC	CASSPDRGRGNEQFF
TRBJ1-3	TRBD1	14	-	TRBV30	TGTGCCTGGAGTGAAGAGGACAGGTTGAACACCATATATTTT	CAWSEEDRLNTIYF
TRBJ1-6	-	16	-	TRBV4-1	TGCGCCAGCAGCCAAGAGGGCAGCTCCTATAATTCACCCCTCCACTTT	CASSQEGSSYNSPLHF
TRBJ2-1	TRBD1	16	-	TRBV25-1	TGTGCCAGCAGTGTGGCCGGGACAGGGCTTTACAATGAGCAGTTCTTC	CASSVAGTGLYNEQFF
TRBJ1-5	-	13	-	TRBV14	TGTGCCAGCAGCCCCTCAGGGCTTCAGCCCCAGCATTTT	CASSPSGLQPQHF
TRBJ2-4	-	14	few	TRBV2	TGTGCCAGCAGTGAAGGGACACGTAAAAACATTCAGTACTTC	CASSEGTRKNIQYF
TRBJ2-3	-	14	once	TRBV4-2	TGTGCCAGCAGCCATGGGGAATCCACAGATACGCAGTATTTT	CASSHGESTDTQYF
TRBJ1-1	TRBD1	15	-	TRBV5-4	TGTGCCAGCAGCCTAGGGGACAGGGCGAACACTGAAGCTTTCTTT	CASSLGDRANTEAFF
TRBJ2-1	-	15	-	TRBV5-1	TGCGCCAGCAGCTTGGAATTAGGGCGGGACAATGAGCAGTTCTTC	CASSLELGRDNEQFF
TRBJ1-2	TRBD1	15	-	TRBV9	TGTGCCAGCAGCTATGGGACAGACACTAACTATGGCTACACCTTC	CASSYGTDTNYGYTF
TRBJ1-3	TRBD1	15	few	TRBV11-2	TGTGCCAGCAGCCCGGGGACAGGGGCTGGAAACACCATATATTTT	CASSPGTGAGNTIYF
TRBJ2-1	-	12	-	TRBV7-9	TGTGCCAGCAGCTTATGGGAAGCCTCAGGGGTCTTC	CASSLWEASGVF
TRBJ1-1	-	15	once	TRBV15	TGTGCCACCAGAGGGAACAGGGACACGAACACTGAAGCTTTCTTT	CATRGNRDTNTEAFF
TRBJ2-3	TRBD2	16	-	TRBV9	TGTGCCAGCAGCGCCACTAGCGGGGGCCTCACAGATACGCAGTATTTT	CASSATSGGLTDTQYF
TRBJ1-2	-	15	-	TRBV7-9	TGTGCCAGCAGCTTGTTTGGGATTCCGAACTATGGCTACACCTTC	CASSLFGIPNYGYTF